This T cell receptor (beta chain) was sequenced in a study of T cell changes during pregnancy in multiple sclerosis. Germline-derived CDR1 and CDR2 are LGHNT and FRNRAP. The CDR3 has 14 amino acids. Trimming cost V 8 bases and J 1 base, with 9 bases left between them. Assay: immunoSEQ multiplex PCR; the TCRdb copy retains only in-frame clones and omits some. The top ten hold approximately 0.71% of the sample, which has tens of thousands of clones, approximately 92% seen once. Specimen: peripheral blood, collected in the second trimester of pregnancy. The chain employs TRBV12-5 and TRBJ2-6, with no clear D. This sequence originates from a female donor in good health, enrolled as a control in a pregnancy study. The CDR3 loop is CASSLISGANVLTF. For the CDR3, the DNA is TGTGCTAGTTCCCTTATTTCTGGGGCCAACGTCCTGACTTTC.